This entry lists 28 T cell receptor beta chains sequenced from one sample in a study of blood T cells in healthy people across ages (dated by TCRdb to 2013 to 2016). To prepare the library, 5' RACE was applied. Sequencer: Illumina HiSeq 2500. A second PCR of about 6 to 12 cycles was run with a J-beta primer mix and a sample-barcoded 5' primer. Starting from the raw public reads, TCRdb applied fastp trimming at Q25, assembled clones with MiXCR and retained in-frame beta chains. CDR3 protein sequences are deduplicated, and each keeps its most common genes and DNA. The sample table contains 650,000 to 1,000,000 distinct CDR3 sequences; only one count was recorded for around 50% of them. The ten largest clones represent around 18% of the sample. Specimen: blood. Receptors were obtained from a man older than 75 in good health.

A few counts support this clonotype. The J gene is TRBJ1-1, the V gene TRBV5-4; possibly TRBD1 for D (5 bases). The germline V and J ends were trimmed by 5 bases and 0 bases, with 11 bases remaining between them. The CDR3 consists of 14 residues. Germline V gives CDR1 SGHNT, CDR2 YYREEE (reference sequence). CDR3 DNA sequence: TGTGCCAGCAGGTACCAAGGGGTGAACACTGAAGCTTTCTTT. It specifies CASRYQGVNTEAFF.

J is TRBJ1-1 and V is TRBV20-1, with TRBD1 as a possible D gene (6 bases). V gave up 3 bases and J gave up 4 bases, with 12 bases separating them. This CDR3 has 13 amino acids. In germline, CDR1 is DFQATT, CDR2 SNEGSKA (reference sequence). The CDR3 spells CSARGGASTEAFF. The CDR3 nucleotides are TGCAGTGCTAGGGGGGGCGCGAGCACTGAAGCTTTCTTT.

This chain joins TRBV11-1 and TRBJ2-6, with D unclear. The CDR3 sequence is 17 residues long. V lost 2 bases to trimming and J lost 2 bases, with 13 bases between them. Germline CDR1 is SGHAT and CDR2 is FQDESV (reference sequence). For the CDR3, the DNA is TGTGCCAGCAGCTTAAGTTGGGGTACACCTGGGGCCAACGTCCTGACTTTC. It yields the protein CASSLSWGTPGANVLTF.

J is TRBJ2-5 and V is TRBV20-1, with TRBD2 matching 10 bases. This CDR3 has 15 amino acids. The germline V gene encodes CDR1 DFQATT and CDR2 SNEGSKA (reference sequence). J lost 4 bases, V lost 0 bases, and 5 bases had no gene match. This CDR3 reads CSARDTSGTGETQYF. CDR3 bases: TGCAGTGCTAGAGATACTAGCGGGACAGGAGAGACCCAGTACTTC.

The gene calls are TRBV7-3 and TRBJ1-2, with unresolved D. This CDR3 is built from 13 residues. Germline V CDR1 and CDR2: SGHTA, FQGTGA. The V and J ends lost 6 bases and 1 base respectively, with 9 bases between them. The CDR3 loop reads CASRPRVNYGYTF. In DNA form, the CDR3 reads TGTGCCAGCAGACCAAGGGTTAACTATGGCTACACCTTC.

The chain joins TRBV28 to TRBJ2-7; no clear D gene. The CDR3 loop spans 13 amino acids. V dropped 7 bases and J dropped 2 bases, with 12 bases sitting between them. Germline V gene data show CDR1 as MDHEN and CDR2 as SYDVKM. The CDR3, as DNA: TGTGCCAGCACCTCCCCCTCTCCCTACGAGCAGTACTTC. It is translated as CASTSPSPYEQYF.

CDR3 nucleotide sequence: TGTGCAACTCAGGGCAGCTCCTACAATGAGCAGTACTTC. Translating it yields CATQGSSYNEQYF. The genes are TRBV5-4 and TRBJ2-1, with D possibly matching TRBD1 (5 bases). The DNA end is a closer match to TRBJ2-7, so the J assignment may be wrong. Germline CDR1 reads SGHNT; CDR2 reads YYREEE (reference sequence). This CDR3 has 13 amino acids.

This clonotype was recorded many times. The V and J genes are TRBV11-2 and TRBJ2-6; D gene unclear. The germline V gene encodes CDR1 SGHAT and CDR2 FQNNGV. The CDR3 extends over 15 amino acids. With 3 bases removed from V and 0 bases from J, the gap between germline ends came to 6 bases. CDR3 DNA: TGTGCCAGCAGCTTGTATAGCTCTGGGGCCAACGTCCTGACTTTC. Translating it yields CASSLYSSGANVLTF.

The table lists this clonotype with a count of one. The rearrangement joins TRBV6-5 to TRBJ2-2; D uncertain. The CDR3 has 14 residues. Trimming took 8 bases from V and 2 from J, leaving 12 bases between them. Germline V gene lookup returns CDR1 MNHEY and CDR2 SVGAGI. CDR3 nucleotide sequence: TGTGCCAGCCAAAGGGCGCGAAACACCGGGGAGCTGTTTTTT. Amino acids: CASQRARNTGELFF.

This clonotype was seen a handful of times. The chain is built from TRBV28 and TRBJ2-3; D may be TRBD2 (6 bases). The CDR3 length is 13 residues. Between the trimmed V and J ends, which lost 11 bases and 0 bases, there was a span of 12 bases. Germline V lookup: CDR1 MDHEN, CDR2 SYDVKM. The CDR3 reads CAGGTPSTDTQYF. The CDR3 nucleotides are TGTGCCGGCGGGACTCCTAGCACAGATACGCAGTATTTT.

DNA of the CDR3: TGTGCCAGCAGCAATTCCATGACAAGGCCGATAGACACTTCCTACGAGCAGTACTTC. This sequence encodes CASSNSMTRPIDTSYEQYF. This sequence joins TRBV21-1 and TRBJ2-7. TRBV21-1 is assigned pseudogene status. CDR3 size: 19 residues.

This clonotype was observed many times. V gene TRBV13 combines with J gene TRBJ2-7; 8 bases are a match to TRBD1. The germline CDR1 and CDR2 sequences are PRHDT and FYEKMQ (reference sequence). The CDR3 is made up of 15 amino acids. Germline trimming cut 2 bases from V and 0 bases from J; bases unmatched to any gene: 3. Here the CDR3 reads CASSLYGTGSYEQYF. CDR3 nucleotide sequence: TGTGCCAGCAGCTTATACGGGACAGGCTCCTACGAGCAGTACTTC.

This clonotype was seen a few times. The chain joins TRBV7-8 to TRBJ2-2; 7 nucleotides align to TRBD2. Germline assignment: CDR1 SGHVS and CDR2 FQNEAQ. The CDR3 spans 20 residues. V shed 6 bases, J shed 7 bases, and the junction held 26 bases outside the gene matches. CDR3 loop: CASSRHRTRMKSEVGGELFF. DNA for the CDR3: TGTGCCAGCAGTCGGCATAGGACTAGAATGAAGTCTGAGGTGGGCGGGGAGCTGTTTTTT.

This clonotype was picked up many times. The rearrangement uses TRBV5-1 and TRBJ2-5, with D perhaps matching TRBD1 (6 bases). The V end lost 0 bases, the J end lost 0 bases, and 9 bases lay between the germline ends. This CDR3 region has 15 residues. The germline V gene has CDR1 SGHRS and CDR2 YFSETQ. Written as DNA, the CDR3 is TGCGCCAGCAGCTTGGCCGGGACAAACCAAGAGACCCAGTACTTC. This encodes CASSLAGTNQETQYF.

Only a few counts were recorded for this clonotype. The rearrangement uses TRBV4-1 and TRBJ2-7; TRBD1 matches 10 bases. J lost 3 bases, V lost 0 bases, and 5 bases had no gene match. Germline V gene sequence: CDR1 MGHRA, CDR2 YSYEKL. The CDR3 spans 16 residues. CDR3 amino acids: CASSQDLGTGVYEQYF. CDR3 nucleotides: TGCGCCAGCAGCCAAGATCTAGGGACAGGGGTCTACGAGCAGTACTTC.

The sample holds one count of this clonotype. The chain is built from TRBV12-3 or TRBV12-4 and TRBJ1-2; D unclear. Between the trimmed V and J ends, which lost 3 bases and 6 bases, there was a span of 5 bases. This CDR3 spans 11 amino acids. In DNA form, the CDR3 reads TGTGCCAGCAGTTTCCACGATGGCTACACCTTC. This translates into CASSFHDGYTF.

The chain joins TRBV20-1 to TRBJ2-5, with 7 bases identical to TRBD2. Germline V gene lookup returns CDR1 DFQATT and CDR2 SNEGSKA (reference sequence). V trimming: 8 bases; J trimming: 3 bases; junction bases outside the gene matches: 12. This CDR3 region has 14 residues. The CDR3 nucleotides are TGCAGTCCGCTAAGGCGGGGGAATAAAGAGACCCAGTACTTC. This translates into CSPLRRGNKETQYF.

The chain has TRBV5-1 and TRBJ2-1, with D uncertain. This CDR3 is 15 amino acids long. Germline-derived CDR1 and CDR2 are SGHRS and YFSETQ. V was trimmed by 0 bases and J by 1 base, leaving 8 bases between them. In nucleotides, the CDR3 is TGCGCCAGCAGCTTGGGGTACGGGTCCTACAATGAGCAGTTCTTC. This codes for CASSLGYGSYNEQFF.

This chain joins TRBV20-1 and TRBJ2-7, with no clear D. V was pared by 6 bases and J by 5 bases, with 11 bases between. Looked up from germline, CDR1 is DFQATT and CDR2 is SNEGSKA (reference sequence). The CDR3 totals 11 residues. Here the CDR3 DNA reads TGCAGTGCCCAAGGAGAGGACGAGCAGTACTTC. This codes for CSAQGEDEQYF.

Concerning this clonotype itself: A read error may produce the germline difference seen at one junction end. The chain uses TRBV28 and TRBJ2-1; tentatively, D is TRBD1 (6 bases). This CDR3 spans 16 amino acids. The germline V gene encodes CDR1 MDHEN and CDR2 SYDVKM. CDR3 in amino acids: CASSLAGTLRGSERFF. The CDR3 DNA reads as TGTGCCAGCAGTTTAGCCGGTACTCTAAGGGGGAGTGAGCGGTTCTTC.

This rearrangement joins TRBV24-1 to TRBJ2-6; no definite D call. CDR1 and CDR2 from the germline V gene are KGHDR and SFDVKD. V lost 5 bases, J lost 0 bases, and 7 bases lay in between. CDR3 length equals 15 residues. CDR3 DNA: TGTGCCACCAGTGGCCGGACCTCTGGGGCCAACGTCCTGACTTTC. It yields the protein CATSGRTSGANVLTF.

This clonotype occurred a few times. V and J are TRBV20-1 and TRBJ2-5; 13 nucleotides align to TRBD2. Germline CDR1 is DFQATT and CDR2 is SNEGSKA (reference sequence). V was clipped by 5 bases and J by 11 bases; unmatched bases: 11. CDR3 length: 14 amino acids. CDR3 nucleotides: TGCAGTGCTTGGACTAGCGGGAGCGGTACGGAGCAGTACTTC. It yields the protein CSAWTSGSGTEQYF.

CDR3 in amino acids: CASTRGGGRQETQYF. The CDR3 DNA reads TGTGCCAGCACCCGAGGGGGCGGGAGACAAGAGACCCAGTACTTC. The chain combines TRBV6-6 with TRBJ2-5; the D call may be TRBD1 or TRBD2 (7 bases each). Trimming took off 7 bases at V and 2 bases at J, with 17 bases between the two ends. This CDR3 region has 15 residues. The germline CDR1 and CDR2 sequences are MNHNY and SVGAGI (reference sequence).

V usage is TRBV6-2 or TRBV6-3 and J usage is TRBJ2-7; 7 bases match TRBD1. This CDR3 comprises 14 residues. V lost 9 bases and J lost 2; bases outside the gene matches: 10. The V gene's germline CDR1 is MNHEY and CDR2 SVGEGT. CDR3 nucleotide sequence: TGTGCCAGTTCCAAGGGACAGCTCCCCTACGAGCAGTACTTC. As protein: CASSKGQLPYEQYF.

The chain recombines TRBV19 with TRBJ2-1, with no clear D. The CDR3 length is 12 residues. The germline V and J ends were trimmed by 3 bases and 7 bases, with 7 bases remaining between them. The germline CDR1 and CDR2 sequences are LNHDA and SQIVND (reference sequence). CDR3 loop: CASSILRNEQFF. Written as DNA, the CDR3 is TGTGCCAGTAGTATTCTGCGTAATGAGCAGTTCTTC.

The CDR3 loop is CASSWGTGGTETQYF. DNA of the CDR3: TGTGCCAGCAGCTGGGGGACAGGGGGCACGGAGACCCAGTACTTC. The rearrangement uses TRBV7-9 and TRBJ2-5, with 12 bases that match TRBD1. J lost 5 bases, V lost 4 bases, and 5 bases had no gene match. The length of the CDR3 is 15 residues. CDR1 SEHNR and CDR2 FQNEAQ come from the germline V gene (reference sequence).

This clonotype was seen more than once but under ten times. The CDR3 region has the DNA TGTGCCAGCAGTCTTCAAACAGATACGCAGTATTTT. This codes for CASSLQTDTQYF. The chain recombines TRBV25-1 with TRBJ2-3, with no clear D. Trimming stripped 5 bases from V and 3 bases from J, with 6 bases between. The germline gives CDR1 MGHDK, CDR2 SYGVNS. The CDR3 is 12 amino acids.

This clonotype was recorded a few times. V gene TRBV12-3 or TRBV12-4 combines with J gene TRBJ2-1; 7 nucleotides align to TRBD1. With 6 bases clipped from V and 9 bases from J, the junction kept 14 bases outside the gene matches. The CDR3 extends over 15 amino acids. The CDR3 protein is CASRGDRDSFVEQFF. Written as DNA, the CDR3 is TGTGCCAGCAGGGGGGACCGGGACAGTTTCGTTGAGCAGTTCTTC.